A single T cell receptor (beta chain) is shown here with its context. The antigen is not known. This record belongs to a study of graft-versus-host responses after intestinal transplantation. Findings and caveats of the study: GvH clones were found in recipient marrow; some appeared first in ileum or blood.

Clones were sequenced by immunoSEQ multiplex PCR, and TCRdb holds only the in-frame ones, with some missing. The profile shows approximately 99,000 clones, 90% to 95% of them singletons. The J segment lost 10 bases and the V segment lost 3 bases, leaving 3 bases of the junction unmatched. The CDR3 is 12 amino acids. Germline V gene lookup returns CDR1 SGHTA and CDR2 FQGNSA. The chain employs TRBV7-2 and TRBJ2-1, with 7 bases lining up with TRBD2. The sequencing used unstimulated CD4+ T cells sorted from spleen or lymph node cells, collected before transplant. The receptor's source is a human donor who was the organ donor for an intestinal transplant. The DNA of the CDR3 is TGTGCCAGCAGCTTCCCCGGGGGGGAGCAGTTCTTC. Translating it yields CASSFPGGEQFF.